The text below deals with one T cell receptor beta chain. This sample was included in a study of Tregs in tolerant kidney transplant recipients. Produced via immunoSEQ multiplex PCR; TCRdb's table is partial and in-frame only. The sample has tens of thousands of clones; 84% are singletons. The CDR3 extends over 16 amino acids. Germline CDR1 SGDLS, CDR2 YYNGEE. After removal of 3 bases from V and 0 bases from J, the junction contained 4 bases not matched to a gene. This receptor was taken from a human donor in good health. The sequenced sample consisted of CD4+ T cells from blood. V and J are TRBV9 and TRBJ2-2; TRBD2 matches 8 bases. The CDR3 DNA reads TGTGCCAGCAGCGCGTCTAGCGGGTCGAACACCGGGGAGCTGTTTTTT. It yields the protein CASSASSGSNTGELFF.